One T cell receptor (beta chain) is described in this entry. The antigen remains undetermined. CDR3 length: 14 amino acids. Germline CDR1 reads MNHNS; CDR2 reads SASEGT. Of the isolated RNA, all was reverse transcribed, and so the sequenced material was expressed TCRB transcripts. Mean read depth for stem cell-like memory T cell samples was roughly 1 million reads. Profiling relied on immunoSEQ multiplex PCR, and the TCRdb table lists in-frame clones only, not all of them. The profile shows 45,000 to 60,000 clones, around 40% of them singletons. The sample belongs to a study of beta chain features in type 1 diabetes. Study-wide results and limits: People with Type 1 diabetes carried modestly yet significantly shorter TCRB CDR3s in all four CD4+ subsets.

Sequencing used stem cell memory CD4+ T cells from blood. The sequence was obtained from a man younger than 45 with type 1 diabetes. This chain uses TRBV6-1 with TRBJ2-5, with TRBD1 matching over 7 bases. Judging by the DNA end, TRBJ2-7 fits better; the J call may be wrong. Here the CDR3 DNA reads TGTGCCAGCAAACCGACAGGGATCTCCTACGAGCAGTACTTC. The encoded protein is CASKPTGISYEQYF.